This T cell receptor beta chain was found in a study of T-cell reconstitution after alpha-beta-depleted transplantation in children. Trimming shortened V by 1 base and J by 4 bases, and 4 bases separated the two germline ends. The CDR3 extends over 13 amino acids. Ten or more counts support this clonotype. The authors prepared the TCRbeta library with unique molecular identifiers. A single record per CDR3 protein comes from TCRdb applying MiXCR to the PCR reads. The repertoire holds around 600,000 distinct CDR3 sequences, roughly a tenth seen once, with about 4% in the top ten. The rearrangement links TRBV12-3 or TRBV12-4 to TRBJ1-4; D not certain. The source was PBMCs from the stem cell graft donor, collected from the stem cell graft. The receptor was derived from a human donor who donated a stem cell graft to a child with acute myeloid leukemia. The CDR3 DNA sequence: TGTGCCAGCAGTTTAGGCGGTAATGAAAAACTGTTTTTT. As protein: CASSLGGNEKLFF.